This T cell receptor beta chain was recovered during a study of identical twins. TCRdb itself ran the 5' RACE reads through MiXCR, one entry per CDR3 protein. The sample has about 810,000 distinct CDR3 sequences, 9% to 15% seen once; the top ten hold around 1.5%. Study results and limitations: Clonotypes of the beta chain that were abundant in cord blood carried fewer insertions (memory repertoires showed none). Invariant cells of the MAIT and iNKT types might have partly distorted the zero-insertion analyses.

This clonotype turned up a few times. As yet, its antigen is unknown. Germline values: CDR1 SGHTA, CDR2 FQGNSA. V was pared by 5 bases and J by 9 bases, with 9 bases of the junction left unmatched. CDR3 length equals 15 residues. This same sample was also part of a study on yellow fever vaccine responses in identical twins. As reported in that work: Vaccine T cell responses of twins reportedly seemed partly convergent and partly personalized.

The sequence was collected from a woman aged 18-29 years in good health. The chain carries TRBV7-2 and TRBJ1-6; TRBD1 matches at 8 bases. The sequencing input was PBMCs. CDR3 sequence reads: CASSAGQGSVSPLHF. Written as DNA, the CDR3 is TGTGCCAGCAGCGCCGGACAGGGCTCCGTTTCACCCCTCCACTTT. Looking up the rest from reference TRBV7-2 and TRBJ1-6 gives the full variable domain: GAGVSQSPSNKVTEKGKDVELRCDPISGHTALYWYRQSLGQGLEFLIYFQGNSAPDKSGLPSDRFSAERTGGSVSTLTIQRTQQEDSAVYLCASSAGQGSVSPLHFGNGTRLTVT.